This T cell receptor (beta chain) is drawn from a study of radiation and T cells in renal cell carcinoma. Across the whole study: Nephrectomy followed 15 Gy stereotactic body radiation by 4 weeks. General observations from the study: From baseline, blood top tumor clonotypes peaked at 2 weeks post-radiation.

Measured with immunoSEQ multiplex PCR; TCRdb has only the in-frame clones, and not every one. The data contain some 140,000 clones, nearly 90% of them singletons. CDR1 is PRHDT and CDR2 is FYEKMQ in the germline V gene (reference sequence). This CDR3 has 15 amino acids. The junction had 1 base not matched to a gene; V was cut back by 4 bases and J by 5 bases. This clone was detected only once. The antigen is not known. Indicated time point: baseline pretreatment blood. As to treatment: 15 Gy SBRT to primary tumor, nephrectomy 4 weeks later. Serial blood draws occurred at baseline and 2 and 4 weeks post-SBRT.

The chain has TRBV13 and TRBJ2-2; TRBD2 agrees at 13 bases. The sequence derives from a woman between 45 and 65 years old with renal cell carcinoma. The starting material was blood, obtained from a patient whose treatment included radiotherapy and nephrectomy. This CDR3 reads CASSWTSGGTGELFF. CDR3 nucleotides: TGTGCCAGCAGCTGGACTAGCGGGGGAACCGGGGAGCTGTTTTTT.